This T cell receptor (beta chain) was observed in a study of response to subunit inactivated influenza vaccine. The study, taken as a whole, reports: After each seasonal influenza vaccination, few new T cells are recruited, the authors suggested.

TCRdb processed the RT-PCR reads anew with MiXCR; each CDR3 protein has one entry. This sample carries hundreds of thousands of distinct CDR3 sequences, 25% of them seen once, and the ten largest clones take around 2%. The CDR3 is 13 residues long. V was pared by 2 bases and J by 4 bases, with 2 bases of the junction left unmatched. CDR1 and CDR2 from the germline V gene are DFQATT and SNEGSKA (reference sequence). With regard to this clonotype: Its target is unknown.

V is TRBV20-1 and J is TRBJ2-3; TRBD2 agrees at 8 bases. The TCR was taken from a man aged 50 to 60 who received an inactivated influenza vaccine. The specimen was CD4+ T cells sorted from PBMCs, collected around 5 days after vaccination. The CDR3 DNA is TGCAGTGCTAGAAGGCGGGAGGCAGATACGCAGTATTTT. Translated, it gives CSARRREADTQYF.